These T cell receptor beta chains were read from a single sample in a study of blood T cell repertoires in COVID-19. Produced via immunoSEQ multiplex PCR; TCRdb's table is partial and in-frame only. Of about 83,000 clones in the sample, around nine tenths were seen once. Sequenced sample: peripheral blood. Receptors originate from a woman of 80 years or more with active or convalescent COVID-19. CDR3s include the opening cysteine and the closing phenylalanine or tryptophan. Each record gives: J gene, D gene, V gene, clone size, CDR3 DNA, CDR3 protein. A D gene is named only where the DNA matches it firmly. Some rows have no size entry. The others give once, few or many, or a class for an expanded clone.

J: TRBJ2-2; D: .; V: TRBV13; size: .; DNA: TGTGCCAGCAGCTTAGCAGCGCAGGGGATGGGCACCGGGGAGCTGTTTTTT; CDR3: CASSLAAQGMGTGELFF
J: TRBJ1-2; D: .; V: TRBV18; size: .; DNA: TGTGCCAGCTCACCCCGGGAGGGTAGTGGCTATGGCTACACCTTC; CDR3: CASSPREGSGYGYTF
J: TRBJ2-7; D: .; V: TRBV21-1; size: .; DNA: TGTGCCAGCAGCGTGAGGACTCCCGTAGCCTACGAGCAGTACTTC; CDR3: CASSVRTPVAYEQYF
J: TRBJ2-3; D: TRBD2; V: TRBV7-9; size: .; DNA: TGTGCCAGCAGCCCTAAAGGAGCTAGCGGGGCCACAGATACGCAGTATTTT; CDR3: CASSPKGASGATDTQYF
J: TRBJ2-7; D: .; V: TRBV28; size: .; DNA: TGTGCCAGCAGTTTATCACAGGGCTCCTACGAGCAGTACTTC; CDR3: CASSLSQGSYEQYF
J: TRBJ1-4; D: TRBD1; V: TRBV4-3; size: .; DNA: TGCGCCAGCAGCTCCGGGACAGGGGCAACTAATGAAAAACTGTTTTTT; CDR3: CASSSGTGATNEKLFF
J: TRBJ2-1; D: TRBD2; V: TRBV6-2/TRBV6-3; size: .; DNA: TGTGCCAGCAGTGCTACTAGCGGGGGAGAGCAGTTCTTC; CDR3: CASSATSGGEQFF
J: TRBJ2-6; D: .; V: TRBV3-1/TRBV3-2; size: .; DNA: TGTGCCAGCACCAGGACAGCCCAAGGGGCCAACGTCCTGACTTTC; CDR3: CASTRTAQGANVLTF
J: TRBJ2-3; D: TRBD1; V: TRBV2; size: .; DNA: TGTGCCAGCAGTGAAGGGACAGGGGGGCAGGATACGCAGTATTTT; CDR3: CASSEGTGGQDTQYF
J: TRBJ1-4; D: .; V: TRBV2; size: .; DNA: TGTGCCAGCTGGAGCAGCGAAAAACTGTTTTTT; CDR3: CASWSSEKLFF
J: TRBJ2-6; D: .; V: TRBV28; size: .; DNA: TGTGCCAGCAGCAGACAGGACTCTGGGGCCAACGTCCTGACTTTC; CDR3: CASSRQDSGANVLTF
J: TRBJ1-6; D: .; V: TRBV21-1; size: once; DNA: TGTGCCAGCAGCTTAAACCCGAGGAGGCAGGGGGCTTCTTCACCCCTCCACTTT; CDR3: CASSLNPRRQGASSPLHF
J: TRBJ1-2; D: .; V: TRBV6-2/TRBV6-3; size: .; DNA: TGTGCCAGCAGTTTCCCCCGCAGGGCCTTAGACTATGGCTACACCTTC; CDR3: CASSFPRRALDYGYTF
J: TRBJ1-1; D: .; V: TRBV6-5; size: .; DNA: TGTGCCAGCAGCTTCGGTGGGAGTGAAGCTTTCTTT; CDR3: CASSFGGSEAFF
J: TRBJ2-7; D: TRBD1; V: TRBV9; size: .; DNA: TGTGCCAGCAGCGACCCGGGGGAGGGACAGGGCCTCAACGAGCAGTACTTC; CDR3: CASSDPGEGQGLNEQYF
J: TRBJ2-2; D: .; V: TRBV5-4; size: few; DNA: TGTGCCAGCACCCCTGACTTGAACACCGGGGAGCTGTTTTTT; CDR3: CASTPDLNTGELFF
J: TRBJ2-3; D: .; V: TRBV7-3; size: .; DNA: TGTGCCAGCTCCCTCGGTTGGTATGGCACAGATACGCAGTATTTT; CDR3: CASSLGWYGTDTQYF
J: TRBJ1-2; D: .; V: TRBV19; size: .; DNA: TGTGCCTCTGAGGAGAGGGTGAACTATGGCTACACCTTC; CDR3: CASEERVNYGYTF
J: TRBJ2-3; D: .; V: TRBV7-9; size: .; DNA: TGTGCCAGCAGCTTAACGGGGGGCACAGATACGCAGTATTTT; CDR3: CASSLTGGTDTQYF
J: TRBJ2-7; D: .; V: TRBV12-3/TRBV12-4; size: .; DNA: TGTGCCAGCAGCCGGGACTTCACCTACGAGCAGTACTTC; CDR3: CASSRDFTYEQYF
J: TRBJ2-7; D: TRBD2; V: TRBV28; size: .; DNA: TGTGCCAGCATAGGGACTAGCCGTTTAGAGCAGTACTTC; CDR3: CASIGTSRLEQYF
J: TRBJ1-4; D: .; V: TRBV5-1; size: .; DNA: TGCGCCAGCAGCTGGGGGGTCACTAATGAAAAACTGTTTTTT; CDR3: CASSWGVTNEKLFF
J: TRBJ1-6; D: TRBD1; V: TRBV19; size: .; DNA: TGTGCCAGTAGTTCCTCCCGGGACAGCTCCTATAATTCACCCCTCCACTTT; CDR3: CASSSSRDSSYNSPLHF
J: TRBJ2-3; D: TRBD1; V: TRBV5-1; size: .; DNA: TGCGCCAGTACCCGGGACAGACCCACAGATACGCAGTATTTT; CDR3: CASTRDRPTDTQYF
J: TRBJ1-6; D: TRBD1; V: TRBV4-1; size: .; DNA: TGCGCCAGCAGCCGTACAGGGGGTGAGTATAATTCACCCCTCCACTTT; CDR3: CASSRTGGEYNSPLHF
J: TRBJ2-1; D: .; V: TRBV7-6; size: .; DNA: TGTGCCAGCAGCCGGTTCAATGAGCAGTTCTTC; CDR3: CASSRFNEQFF
J: TRBJ1-2; D: TRBD1; V: TRBV2; size: .; DNA: TGTGCCAGCACCCCGGGACAGGGGGCTAACTATGGCTACACCTTC; CDR3: CASTPGQGANYGYTF
J: TRBJ1-4; D: .; V: TRBV29-1; size: .; DNA: TGCAGCGCCAGGGCCGGCTGGGATGAAAAACTGTTTTTT; CDR3: CSARAGWDEKLFF
J: TRBJ1-1; D: TRBD1; V: TRBV5-5; size: .; DNA: TGTGCCAGCAGCTCGGGACAGGGGAACACTGAAGCTTTCTTT; CDR3: CASSSGQGNTEAFF
J: TRBJ2-7; D: .; V: TRBV21-1; size: .; DNA: TGTGCCAGCACGGTCAAGGGGGAGCCCTACGAGCAGTACTTC; CDR3: CASTVKGEPYEQYF
J: TRBJ1-5; D: .; V: TRBV19; size: .; DNA: TGTGCCAGTAACACTAGGGCGGTGGGCCAGCCCCAGCATTTT; CDR3: CASNTRAVGQPQHF
J: TRBJ2-2; D: .; V: TRBV7-5; size: once; DNA: TGTGTCAGAAGCTTAAGAAGGGACTTCAACACCGGGGAGCTGTTTTTT; CDR3: CVRSLRRDFNTGELFF
J: TRBJ1-1; D: TRBD1; V: TRBV2; size: .; DNA: TGTGCCAGCAGTTCAAACAGGGGCAACACTGAAGCTTTCTTT; CDR3: CASSSNRGNTEAFF
J: TRBJ2-7; D: .; V: TRBV11-2; size: once; DNA: TGTGCCAGCAGCTTGCGCTTAGACTACGAGCAGTACTTC; CDR3: CASSLRLDYEQYF
J: TRBJ1-5; D: .; V: TRBV15; size: .; DNA: TGTGCCACCAGCAGAGTTCGTCAGATTAGCAATCAGCCCCAGCATTTT; CDR3: CATSRVRQISNQPQHF
J: TRBJ1-2; D: .; V: TRBV6-4; size: .; DNA: TGTGCCAGCAGTGATACCTCGACTCTAACTATGGACTACACCTTC; CDR3: CASSDTSTLTMDYTF
J: TRBJ1-6; D: .; V: TRBV28; size: .; DNA: TGTGCCAGCAGTGCGGACAGAGCACACTATAATTCACCCCTCCACTTT; CDR3: CASSADRAHYNSPLHF
J: TRBJ1-6; D: TRBD1; V: TRBV2; size: once; DNA: TGTGCCAGCAGTGGGATGACAGGGCGACGGAATTCACCCCTCCACTTT; CDR3: CASSGMTGRRNSPLHF
J: TRBJ1-1; D: .; V: TRBV27; size: .; DNA: TGTGCCAGCAGTACCCTTCCCCAGGGAACCACTGAAGCTTTCTTT; CDR3: CASSTLPQGTTEAFF
J: TRBJ2-1; D: .; V: TRBV7-3; size: .; DNA: TGTGCCAGCAGCTTAAATCCGAGCGACGATGAGCAGTTCTTC; CDR3: CASSLNPSDDEQFF
J: TRBJ2-1; D: .; V: TRBV4-1; size: .; DNA: TGCGCCAGCAGCCAAGGTCCAGGTGCCTACAATGAGCAGTTCTTC; CDR3: CASSQGPGAYNEQFF
J: TRBJ1-5; D: .; V: TRBV21-1; size: .; DNA: TGTGCCAGCAGCAAACGGTCAGGGAATCAGCCCCAGCATTTT; CDR3: CASSKRSGNQPQHF
J: TRBJ1-5; D: .; V: TRBV4-1; size: .; DNA: TGCGCCAGCAGCCAAGAACCAGGGAAAATCAGCAATCAGCCCCAGCATTTT; CDR3: CASSQEPGKISNQPQHF
J: TRBJ1-4; D: .; V: TRBV4-1; size: .; DNA: TGCGCCAGCAGCCTCGGGACACTAGCAACTAATGAAAAACTGTTTTTT; CDR3: CASSLGTLATNEKLFF
J: TRBJ1-6; D: TRBD1; V: TRBV6-5; size: .; DNA: TGTGCCAGCAACACAGGGGGAAATTCACCCCTCCACTTT; CDR3: CASNTGGNSPLHF
J: TRBJ2-7; D: .; V: TRBV18; size: .; DNA: TGTGCCAGCTCACCGTTACAGGACTCCTACGAGCAGTACTTC; CDR3: CASSPLQDSYEQYF
J: TRBJ2-1; D: TRBD1; V: TRBV24-1; size: once; DNA: TGTGCCACCAGCAGGGGGAATGGCAATGAGCAGTTCTTC; CDR3: CATSRGNGNEQFF
J: TRBJ2-2; D: TRBD1; V: TRBV9; size: .; DNA: TGTGCCAGCAGCCCCCAGGGGGACACCGGGGAGCTGTTTTTT; CDR3: CASSPQGDTGELFF
J: TRBJ2-1; D: TRBD2; V: TRBV6-5; size: .; DNA: TGTGCCAGCAGTTACTCGGTGGTAGCGGGGGGGAATGAGCAGTTCTTC; CDR3: CASSYSVVAGGNEQFF
J: TRBJ1-6; D: .; V: TRBV9; size: .; DNA: TGTGCCAGCAGCCGACTAGATCAGGGCTCACCCCTCCACTTT; CDR3: CASSRLDQGSPLHF